This entry lists 2 T cell receptor beta chains sequenced from one sample in a study of blood T cell repertoires in COVID-19. The assay was immunoSEQ multiplex PCR, and TCRdb's table has in-frame clones only and misses some. In the table there are 40,000 to 55,000 clones, approximately 77% of which are singletons. Sequencing was carried out using peripheral blood. The receptors come from a woman in her seventies with acute or convalescent COVID-19.

This clone was detected only once. This chain links TRBV7-3 with TRBJ1-2; tentatively, D is TRBD1 (6 bases). V was clipped by 2 bases and J by 5 bases, with 9 bases between them. Germline CDR1 SGHTA, CDR2 FQGTGA. The CDR3 is 13 residues long. The DNA for the CDR3 is TGTGCCAGCAGCTTACAACAGGGATATGGCTACACCTTC. Its translation: CASSLQQGYGYTF.

V gene TRBV18 combines with J gene TRBJ2-1; D is undetermined. The CDR3 covers 14 residues. Looked up from germline, CDR1 is KGHSH and CDR2 is LQKENI. The V and J ends lost 1 base and 7 bases respectively, with 11 bases between them. The CDR3 DNA reads as TGTGCCAGCTCACCACAAATAGAGGCGAATGAGCAGTTCTTC. Translated, it gives CASSPQIEANEQFF.